This T cell receptor beta chain originates from a study of T cells in Graves' hyperthyroidism and ophthalmopathy (dated by TCRdb to between 2018 and 2020). For the wider study: Peripheral blood was collected at initial diagnosis, before any treatment. A discovery cohort of fewer than 110 patients, roughly 43 with Graves' ophthalmopathy and 55 to 65 with stable Graves' hyperthyroidism, was used to find distinguishing TCR V-J signatures. Prospective prediction of ophthalmopathy was tested in an independent validation cohort consisting of about 20 hyperthyroidism patients and some 17 patients who later progressed to ophthalmopathy. For training and testing, the 80 to 100 patients in the discovery cohort were randomly divided in a 7:3 ratio. In addition, the study compared T-cell repertoires in thyroid tissue and in blood from five or six Graves' hyperthyroidism patients. Once sampling was done, hyperthyroidism patients were given methimazole at a starting dose of 30 mg daily, whereas ophthalmopathy patients were given high-dose intravenous methylprednisolone. According to the paper, TCR Vbeta CDR3 sequencing was carried out on over 130 peripheral blood samples, which came from 40 to 45 ophthalmopathy, some 73 hyperthyroidism and roughly 17 progressor patients.

The TCR beta CDR3 regions were amplified from the RNA transcripts. The first round of RT-PCR for the TCR CDR3 was performed with the HTBI primer set and the Qiagen OneStep RT-PCR kit. A second multiplex PCR round built the libraries, followed by size selection and purification. Libraries were sequenced paired-end with 100 bp reads on an Illumina HiSeq2000. Turning to the authors' computational methods: SOAPnuke was used to process the raw data, with reads discarded if the reads contained adapters or uncalled bases, had a mean Phred below 15, or lacked an exact constant-primer or identifier match. High-quality paired reads were merged using COPE v1.2.5, and each unique nucleotide sequence was defined as a clonotype. Clonotypes were aligned to IMGT TRBV, TRBD and TRBJ reference segments using MiTCR v1.1. Only V-J combinations with frequency above 0.0001, covering approximately 99% of repertoires, were analysed. The TCS score was defined as F50 (clonal expansion) divided by E x V (chaos), with BLOSUM62-based TCRdist calculated between CDR3 peptides within each V-J. Welch's t-statistics and random forest reduced fewer than 550 V-J features to 10 to 15, which were used in a naive Bayes classifier (R e1071). The public reads were quality trimmed at Q25 with fastp and then assembled into clones with MiXCR by TCRdb, keeping productive beta chains. Identical CDR3 protein sequences are pooled into one entry, listed with their most common genes and DNA. What appears here as the V and J calls and clone size reflects TCRdb's work, not the paper's. For this sample there are more than 350,000 distinct CDR3 sequences; about a sixth appear just once. The ten largest make up around a third of the sample.

Here is what the overall study found, with its caveats: In validation, the model predicted progression to ophthalmopathy a median of roughly six months before onset, with about 71% sensitivity and roughly 77% specificity. A model built on a 13 V-J signature distinguished ophthalmopathy from stable hyperthyroidism, reaching around 88% sensitivity and about 81% specificity in cross-validation and 80%/75% in testing. Most expanded thyroid clonotypes (frequency above 0.001) were also detected in blood, suggesting blood repertoires may reflect thyroid immune responses. Sample size was not statistically predetermined, and blinding of investigators to group allocation was not performed.

Hyperthyroidism patients were aged 18 to 65 years and newly diagnosed, with disease duration of less than 2 months. Any patient with an uncontrolled infection, another autoimmune disease, pregnancy or lactation was excluded. Diagnoses relied on clinical symptoms, serum thyroxine and TRAb, thyroid ultrasound and orbital computed tomography. For progressor patients, blood was drawn at the first diagnosis of hyperthyroidism, before any ophthalmopathy symptoms had appeared. PBMCs were separated from roughly 10 ml of fresh peripheral blood using Ficoll-Paque density gradient centrifugation. Patients classed as progressors first received a Graves' hyperthyroidism diagnosis and then went on to develop ophthalmopathy during follow-up. Total RNA was extracted with Trizol reagent, and quality was checked on an Agilent 2100 Bioanalyzer. The CDR3 goes from the cysteine to the phenylalanine over 15 residues. Only the CDR3 region is kept as DNA, spanning 45 bases read in frame from base 1. The germline V gene provides CDR1 SGHRS and CDR2 YFSETQ. V has 6 bases trimmed and J has 6 bases trimmed; junction bases matching no gene number 12.

To note about this clonotype: Which antigen it targets is not known. No quality values exist for individual bases; no much larger clone is one base distant.

The sequence derives from a woman in her twenties or thirties with Graves' hyperthyroidism that later progressed to Graves' ophthalmopathy. Sequencing was performed on blood. The chain joins TRBV5-1 to TRBJ2-1, and 7 junction bases match TRBD2. The DNA is TGCGCCAGCACCATGACTAGCATCGGGAGCAATGAGCAGTTCTTC. Its protein is CASTMTSIGSNEQFF.